This note documents a single T cell receptor (beta chain) sequence. This sample was included in a study of blood T cell repertoires in COVID-19. The wider study: Sample material is recorded as cDNA or gDNA derived from T cells, B-cell-depleted T cells, or PBMCs.

Source study methods: Estimation of nucleated cell counts relied on the amplification of reference gene primers. Sequencing was performed with immunoSEQ multiplex PCR; in TCRdb, only in-frame clones are kept and a portion is missing. V and J calls and clone size are given by that table; D and trimming were obtained from the DNA. The sample lists 40,000 or so clones, roughly 81% seen once, with about 13% in the top ten. The CDR3 is 14 amino acids. Germline V gene sequence: CDR1 SQVTM, CDR2 ANQGSEA. The ends were cut back, 5 bases at V and 8 bases at J, with 21 bases in the middle. The rearrangement joins TRBV29-1 to TRBJ1-2, with D perhaps matching TRBD1 (5 bases). The sequenced sample consisted of peripheral blood. This clonotype originated in a woman aged 70-85 years in a cohort sampled during active COVID-19. The CDR3 sequence: CSVRESMGGFGYTF. CDR3 nucleotide sequence: TGCAGCGTTCGCGAAAGCATGGGGGGTTTCGGCTACACCTTC.